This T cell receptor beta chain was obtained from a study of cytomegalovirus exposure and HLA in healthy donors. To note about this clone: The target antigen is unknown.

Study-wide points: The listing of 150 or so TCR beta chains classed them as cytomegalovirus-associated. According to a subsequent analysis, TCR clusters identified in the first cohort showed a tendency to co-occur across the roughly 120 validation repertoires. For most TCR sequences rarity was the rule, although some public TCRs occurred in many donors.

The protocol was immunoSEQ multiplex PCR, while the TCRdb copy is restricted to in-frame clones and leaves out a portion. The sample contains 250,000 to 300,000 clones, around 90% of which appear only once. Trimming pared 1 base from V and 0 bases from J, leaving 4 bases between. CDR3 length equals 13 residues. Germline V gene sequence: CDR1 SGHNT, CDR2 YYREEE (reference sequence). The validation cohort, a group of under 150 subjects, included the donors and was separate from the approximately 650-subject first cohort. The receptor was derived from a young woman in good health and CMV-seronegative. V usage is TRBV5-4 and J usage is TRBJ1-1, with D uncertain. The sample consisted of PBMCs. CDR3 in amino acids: CASSLSMNTEAFF. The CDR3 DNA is TGTGCCAGCAGCTTGTCCATGAACACTGAAGCTTTCTTT. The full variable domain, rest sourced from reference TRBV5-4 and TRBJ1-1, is ETGVTQSPTHLIKTRGQQVTLRCSSQSGHNTVSWYQQALGQGPQFIFQYYREEENGRGNFPPRFSGLQFPNYSSELNVNALELDDSALYLCASSLSMNTEAFFGQGTRLTVV.